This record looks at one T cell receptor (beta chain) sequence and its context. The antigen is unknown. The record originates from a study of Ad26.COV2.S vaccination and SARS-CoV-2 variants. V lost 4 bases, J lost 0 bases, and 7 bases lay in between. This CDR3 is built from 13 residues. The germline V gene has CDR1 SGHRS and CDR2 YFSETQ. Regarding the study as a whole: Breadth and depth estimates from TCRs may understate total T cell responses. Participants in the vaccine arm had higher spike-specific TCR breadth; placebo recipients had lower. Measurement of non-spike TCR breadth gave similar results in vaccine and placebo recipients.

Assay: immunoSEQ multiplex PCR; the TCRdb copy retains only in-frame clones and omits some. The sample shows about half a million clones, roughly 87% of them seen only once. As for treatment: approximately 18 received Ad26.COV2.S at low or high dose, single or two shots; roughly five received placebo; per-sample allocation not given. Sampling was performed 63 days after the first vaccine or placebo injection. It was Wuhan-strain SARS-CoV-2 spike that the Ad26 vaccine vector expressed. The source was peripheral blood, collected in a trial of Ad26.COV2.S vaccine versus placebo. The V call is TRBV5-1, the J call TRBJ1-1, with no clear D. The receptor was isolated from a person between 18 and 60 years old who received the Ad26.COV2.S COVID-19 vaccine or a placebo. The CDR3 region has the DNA TGCGCCAGCAGCCGAACAGTGAACACTGAAGCTTTCTTT. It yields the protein CASSRTVNTEAFF.